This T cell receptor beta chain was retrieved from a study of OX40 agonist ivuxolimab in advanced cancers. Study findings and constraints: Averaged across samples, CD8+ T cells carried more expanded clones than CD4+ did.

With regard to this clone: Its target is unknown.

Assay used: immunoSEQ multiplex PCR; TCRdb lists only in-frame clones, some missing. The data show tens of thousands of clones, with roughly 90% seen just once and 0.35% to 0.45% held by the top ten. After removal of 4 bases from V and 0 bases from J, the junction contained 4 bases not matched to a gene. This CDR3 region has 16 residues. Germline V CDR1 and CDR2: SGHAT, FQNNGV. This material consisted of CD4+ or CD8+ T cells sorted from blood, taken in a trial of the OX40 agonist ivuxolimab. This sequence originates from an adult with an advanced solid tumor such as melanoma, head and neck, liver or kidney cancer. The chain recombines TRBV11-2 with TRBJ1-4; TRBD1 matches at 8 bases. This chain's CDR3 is CASSSGGPATNEKLFF. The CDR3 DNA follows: TGTGCCAGCAGCTCAGGGGGCCCCGCAACTAATGAAAAACTGTTTTTT.